One TCR beta chain is described in this entry. The antigen remains unidentified. The CDR3 totals 14 residues. The germline CDR1 and CDR2 sequences are MNHNS and SASEGT. V trimming: 6 bases; J trimming: 1 base; junction bases outside the gene matches: 4. There were TCR beta CDR3 regions amplified from RNA transcripts. The HTBI primer set served for first-round RT-PCR of the TCR CDR3. Via MiXCR, TCRdb re-called the multiplex PCR reads, giving one row per CDR3 protein. The sample records hundreds of thousands of distinct CDR3 sequences, around 21% being singletons. This entry is derived from a study of T cells in Graves' hyperthyroidism and ophthalmopathy. Thyroid ultrasound, orbital computed tomography, clinical symptoms, and serum thyroxine and TRAb underpinned diagnoses. Source material for PBMCs was less than 12 ml fresh peripheral blood. Study conclusions and caveats: Most thyroid clonotypes with frequency above 0.001 were detected in blood.

Sequenced sample: blood. This TCR was sampled from a man under 40 with Graves' ophthalmopathy. The chain uses TRBV6-1 and TRBJ2-3, with 7 bases lining up with TRBD1. In DNA, the CDR3 is TGTGCCAGCAGACAGGGGTTGGGCACAGATACGCAGTATTTT. This translates into CASRQGLGTDTQYF.